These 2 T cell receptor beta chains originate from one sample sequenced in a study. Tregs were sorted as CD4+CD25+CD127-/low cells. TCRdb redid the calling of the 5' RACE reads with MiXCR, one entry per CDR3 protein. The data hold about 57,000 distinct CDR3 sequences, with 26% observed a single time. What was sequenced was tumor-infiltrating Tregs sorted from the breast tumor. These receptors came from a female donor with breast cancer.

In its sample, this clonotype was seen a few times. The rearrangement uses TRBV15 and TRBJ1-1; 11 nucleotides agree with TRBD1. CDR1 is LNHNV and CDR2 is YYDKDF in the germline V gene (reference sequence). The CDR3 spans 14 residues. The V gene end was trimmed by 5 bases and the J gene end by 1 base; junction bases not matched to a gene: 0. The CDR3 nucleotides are TGTGCCACCAGCGGACAGGGGGCGAACACTGAAGCTTTCTTT. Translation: CATSGQGANTEAFF.

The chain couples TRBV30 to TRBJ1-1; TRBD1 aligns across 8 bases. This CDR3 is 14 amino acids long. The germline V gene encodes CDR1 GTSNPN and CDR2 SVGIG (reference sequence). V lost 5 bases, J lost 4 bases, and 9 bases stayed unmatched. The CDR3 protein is CAWLDRGWSTEAFF. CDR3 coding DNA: TGTGCCTGGCTCGACAGGGGTTGGAGCACTGAAGCTTTCTTT.